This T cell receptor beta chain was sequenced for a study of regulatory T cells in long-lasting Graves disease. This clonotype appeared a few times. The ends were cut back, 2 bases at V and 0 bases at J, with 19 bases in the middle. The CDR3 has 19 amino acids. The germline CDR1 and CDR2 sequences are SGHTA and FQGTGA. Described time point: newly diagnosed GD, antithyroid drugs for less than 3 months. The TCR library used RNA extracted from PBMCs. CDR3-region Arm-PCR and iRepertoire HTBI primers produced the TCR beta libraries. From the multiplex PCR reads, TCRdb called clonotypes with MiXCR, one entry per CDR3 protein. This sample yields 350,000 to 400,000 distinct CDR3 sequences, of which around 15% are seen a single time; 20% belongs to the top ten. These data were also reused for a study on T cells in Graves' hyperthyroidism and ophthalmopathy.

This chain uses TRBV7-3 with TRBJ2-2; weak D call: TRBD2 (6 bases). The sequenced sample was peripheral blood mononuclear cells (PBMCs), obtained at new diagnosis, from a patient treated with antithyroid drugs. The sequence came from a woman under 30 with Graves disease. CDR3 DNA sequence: TGTGCCAGCAGCTTATTTGGGAAAGGGACTTACGCGAACACCGGGGAGCTGTTTTTT. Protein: CASSLFGKGTYANTGELFF.